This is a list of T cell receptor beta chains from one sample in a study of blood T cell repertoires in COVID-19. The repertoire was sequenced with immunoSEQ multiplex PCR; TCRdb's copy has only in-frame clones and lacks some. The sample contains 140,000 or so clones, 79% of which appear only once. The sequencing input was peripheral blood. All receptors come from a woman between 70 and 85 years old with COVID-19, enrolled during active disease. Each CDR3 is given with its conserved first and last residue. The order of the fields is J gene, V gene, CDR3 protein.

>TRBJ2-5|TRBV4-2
CASSQGGSGGPETQYF
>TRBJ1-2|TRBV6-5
CASSSPGQGDYGYTF
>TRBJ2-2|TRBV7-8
CASSLSATGTGELFF
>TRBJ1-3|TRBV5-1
CASSLNSFSSGNTIYF
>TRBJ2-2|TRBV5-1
CASSFKTGDTGELFF
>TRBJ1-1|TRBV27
CASSQRQGSTEAFF
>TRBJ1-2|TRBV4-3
CASSQEVYGHPNYGYTF
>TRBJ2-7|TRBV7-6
CASSLSSELAVEQYF
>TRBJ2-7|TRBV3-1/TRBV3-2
CASSTRFPNSRDRGLSVVGEQYF
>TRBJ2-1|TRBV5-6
CASSYRRTGGLNEQFF
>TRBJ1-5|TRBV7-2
CASSLAGKRDQPQHF
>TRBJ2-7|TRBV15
CATSRDRGHEQYF
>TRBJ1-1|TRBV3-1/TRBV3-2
CASSQDRTGTGEGTEAFF
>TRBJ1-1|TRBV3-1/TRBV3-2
CASSPGTGQRSAFF
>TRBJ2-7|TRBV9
CASSVGDRADEQYF
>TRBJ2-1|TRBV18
CASSPPVAGGGNEQFF
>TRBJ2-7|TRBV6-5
CASSPGTGNEQYF
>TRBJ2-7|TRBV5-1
CASSDGLGDEQYF
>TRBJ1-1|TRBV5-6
CASSLVQVGTEAFF
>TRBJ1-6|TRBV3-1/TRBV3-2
CASSWDRGYNSPLHF
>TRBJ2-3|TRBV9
CASSAMNYRGGTDTQYF
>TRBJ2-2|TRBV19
CASSIAGVVGGATGELFF
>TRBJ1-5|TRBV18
CASSEQGASNQPQHF
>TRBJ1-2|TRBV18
CASSPKQGADYGYTF